Each of the 32 T cell receptor beta chains below was sequenced from the same sample in a study of CD8+ T cells in alopecia areata (dated by TCRdb to 2017 to 2018). Libraries came from the immunoSEQ multiplex PCR assay. For TCR sequencing, RNA was extracted from every sample and reverse transcribed into cDNA to serve as template. Drawn from immuneACCESS, this table holds only the in-frame rearrangements with V and J called that TCRdb kept. Clones are partly lost; checked studies trace under half to an unresolved V gene and leave the rest unexplained. The table for this sample lists around 300,000 clones; around three fifths of them were counted only once. Of the sample, around 0.92% falls within the top ten clones. The treatment or condition label, read with the paper, signifies: oral pan-JAK inhibitor, 5-10 mg twice daily. The material was CD4+ T cells sorted from blood, obtained between weeks 51 and 54, from a patient treated with tofacitinib. These receptors were collected from a human donor with alopecia areata.

The chain employs TRBV29-1 and TRBJ1-4, with a possible D match to TRBD1 (5 bases). CDR1 SQVTM and CDR2 ANQGSEA come from the germline V gene. Trimming stripped 7 bases from V and 0 bases from J, with 9 bases between. The length of the CDR3 is 13 residues. DNA for the CDR3: TGCAGCGCCCTGACAGCAACTAATGAAAAACTGTTTTTT. Its protein product is CSALTATNEKLFF.

The CDR3 DNA reads TGCAGCGTTGAGGGACCCACGAACACTGAAGCTTTCTTT. Encoded protein: CSVEGPTNTEAFF. The rearrangement joins TRBV29-1 to TRBJ1-1; tentative D call: TRBD1 (5 bases). The CDR3 contains 13 residues. V was clipped by 3 bases and J by 1 base, with 9 bases between them. Per the germline V gene, CDR1 is SQVTM and CDR2 is ANQGSEA.

The CDR3 DNA reads as TGCGCCAGCAGCCCTTCGCGGGGAAGAGTTTCGGCCGGGGAGCTGTTTTTT. It codes for CASSPSRGRVSAGELFF. The chain is built from TRBV4-1 and TRBJ2-2; D might be TRBD2 (6 bases). The germline V gene encodes CDR1 MGHRA and CDR2 YSYEKL. There are 17 residues in the CDR3. The V end was cut by 4 bases, the J end by 6 bases, with 21 bases between.

The chain uses TRBV10-3 and TRBJ2-2, with 10 bases matching TRBD2. J was trimmed by 2 bases and V by 6 bases; bases with no gene match: 6. Germline-derived CDR1 and CDR2 are ENHRY and SYGVKD. This CDR3 has 16 residues. CDR3 region: CAIRGGLAANTGELFF. CDR3 nucleotides: TGTGCCATCAGGGGAGGACTAGCGGCAAACACCGGGGAGCTGTTTTTT.

About this clone itself: The identical CDR3 is also encoded by other nucleotide sequences in the sample. The V gene is TRBV9, the J gene TRBJ1-2, with D perhaps TRBD1 (6 bases). The germline gives CDR1 SGDLS, CDR2 YYNGEE. CDR3 length: 13 amino acids. Trimming took 2 bases from V and 2 from J, leaving 7 bases between them. The CDR3 sequence: CASSVDRNYGYTF. The CDR3 nucleotides read TGTGCCAGCAGCGTTGACAGGAACTATGGCTACACCTTC. Full variable domain (outside the CDR3, taken from reference TRBV9 and TRBJ1-2): DSGVTQTPKHLITATGQRVTLRCSPRSGDLSVYWYQQSLDQGLQFLIQYYNGEERAKGNILERFSAQQFPDLHSELNLSSLELGDSALYFCASSVDRNYGYTFGSGTRLTVV.

The chain carries TRBV1 and TRBJ2-3; whether TRBD2, the table's D call, matches the DNA was not checked. TRBV1 is an annotated pseudogene. The CDR3 length is 14 residues. CDR3 region: CTSSPTSGGATQYF. In DNA, the CDR3 is TGCACCAGCAGCCCCACTAGCGGGGGGGCTACGCAGTATTTT.

This chain links TRBV7-8 with TRBJ2-5; D possibly corresponds to TRBD2 (5 bases). The CDR3 is 14 residues long. Trimming shortened V by 3 bases and J by 5 bases, and 13 bases separated the two germline ends. In germline, CDR1 is SGHVS, CDR2 FQNEAQ. In DNA, the CDR3 is TGTGCCAGCAGCTTGGTTTCGACGGGGGAGACCCAGTACTTC. It specifies CASSLVSTGETQYF.

This chain links TRBV19 with TRBJ1-1; D is unclear. Germline V gene lookup returns CDR1 LNHDA and CDR2 SQIVND (reference sequence). This CDR3 is 13 amino acids long. V gave up 5 bases and J gave up 0 bases, with 7 bases separating them. The DNA of the CDR3 is TGTGCCAGTAGTGAGGGTATGAACACTGAAGCTTTCTTT. Amino acid sequence: CASSEGMNTEAFF.

The J gene is TRBJ2-5, the V gene TRBV16; 7 bases match TRBD1. The V segment lost 4 bases and the J segment 2 bases; nucleotides outside the gene matches: 7. The CDR3 runs 15 residues. Germline assignment: CDR1 KGHSY and CDR2 FQNENV. The CDR3 DNA reads TGTGCCAGCAGCCCCCGACAGGGCGTTCAAGAGACCCAGTACTTC. This translates into CASSPRQGVQETQYF.

V gene TRBV30 combines with J gene TRBJ1-5, with 7 bases lining up with TRBD1. There are 15 residues in the CDR3. Germline V gives CDR1 GTSNPN, CDR2 SVGIG (reference sequence). V gave up 3 bases and J gave up 2 bases; unmatched junction bases: 7. The DNA of the CDR3 is TGTGCCTGGAGCCCAGGGGGGGCTGGCAATCAGCCCCAGCATTTT. Amino acids: CAWSPGGAGNQPQHF.

The J gene is TRBJ2-5, the V gene TRBV6-5; the D is unclear. Germline loops: CDR1 MNHEY, CDR2 SVGAGI. Deletions cut 5 bases from V and 3 bases from J, with 7 bases between. The CDR3 is 12 residues long. CDR3 nucleotide sequence: TGTGCCAGCAGTCAAAATAAAGAGACCCAGTACTTC. Amino acid sequence: CASSQNKETQYF.

CDR3 loop: CSVASGTNNQPQHF. The CDR3 nucleotides read TGCAGCGTAGCCTCCGGGACTAACAATCAGCCCCAGCATTTT. The chain has TRBV29-1 and TRBJ1-5; the D gene is possibly TRBD1 (5 bases). V lost 6 bases to trimming and J lost 3 bases, with 15 bases between them. Germline assignment: CDR1 SQVTM and CDR2 ANQGSEA. The CDR3 covers 14 residues.

Comments on this clone: This sequence may be a read error, since a much larger clone differs from it by one base. The same CDR3 can be traced to other DNA sequences in this sample. The CDR3 coding sequence is TGTGCCTGCCCACGCGCGGGGGCCCTCAATGAGCAGTTCTTC. It codes for CACPRAGALNEQFF. V usage is TRBV30 and J usage is TRBJ2-1, with a tentative D call TRBD2 (7 bases). Between the trimmed V and J ends, which lost 6 bases and 6 bases, there was a span of 18 bases. Germline V CDR1 and CDR2: GTSNPN, SVGIG (reference sequence). The CDR3 runs 14 residues.

The chain carries TRBV29-1 and TRBJ1-2; D call uncertain. V lost 1 base to trimming and J lost 4 bases, with 10 bases between them. This CDR3 has 13 residues. From germline, CDR1 is SQVTM and CDR2 ANQGSEA. For the CDR3, the DNA is TGCAGCGTTGAAGCCATCGGTGGCTATGGCTACACCTTC. Its protein product is CSVEAIGGYGYTF.

This clone was counted only a few times. The sample carries other DNA sequences with the same CDR3. The chain carries TRBV5-4 and TRBJ1-5; D may be TRBD1 (6 bases). CDR3 length equals 14 residues. Germline-derived CDR1 and CDR2 are SGHNT and YYREEE (reference sequence). Trimming removed 0 bases at V and 2 bases at J, with 6 bases between. The CDR3 sequence is CASSLAGGNQPQHF. DNA of the CDR3: TGTGCCAGCAGCTTGGCAGGGGGCAATCAGCCCCAGCATTTT.

This clone came up a few times. The V and J genes are TRBV2 and TRBJ2-5; a possible D gene is TRBD1 (6 bases). The germline V gene encodes CDR1 SNHLY and CDR2 FYNNEI. Trimming removed 10 bases at V and 2 bases at J, with 11 bases between. The CDR3 consists of 12 residues. The chain's CDR3 is CAMGTTQETQYF. Here the CDR3 DNA reads TGTGCCATGGGGACAACTCAAGAGACCCAGTACTTC.

The chain has TRBV7-3 and TRBJ2-1; D might be TRBD1 (6 bases). CDR1 and CDR2 from the germline V gene are SGHTA and FQGTGA. The CDR3 is 13 residues long. V was shortened by 5 bases and J by 10 bases, with 15 bases between the two germline ends. CDR3 sequence (DNA): TGTGCCAGCAGCCTACAGGGAATTGGGGAGCAGTTCTTC. Residues: CASSLQGIGEQFF. The full variable domain, in which reference TRBV7-3 and TRBJ2-1 provide the parts outside the CDR3, is GAGVSQTPSNKVTEKGKYVELRCDPISGHTALYWYRQSLGQGPEFLIYFQGTGAADDSGLPNDRFFAVRPEGSVSTLKIQRTERGDSAVYLCASSLQGIGEQFFGPGTRLTVL.

This chain connects TRBV30 to TRBJ1-2; D unresolved. Trimming pared 0 bases from V and 8 bases from J, leaving 7 bases between. Per germline, CDR1 GTSNPN and CDR2 SVGIG (reference sequence). The CDR3 totals 11 residues. CDR3 nucleotide sequence: TGTGCCTGGAGTGTACTTTTCGGCTACACCTTC. It codes for CAWSVLFGYTF.

The rearrangement uses TRBV29-1 and TRBJ1-6, with 8 nucleotides matching TRBD1. The CDR3 covers 13 residues. Germline assignment: CDR1 SQVTM and CDR2 ANQGSEA. V was pared by 6 bases and J by 6 bases, with 4 bases of the junction left unmatched. CDR3 region: CSVGQGSNSPLHF. The CDR3 DNA reads TGCAGCGTCGGACAGGGCAGTAATTCACCCCTCCACTTT.

This clone was detected a few times. The chain uses TRBV6-6 and TRBJ1-2, with 9 bases fitting TRBD1. CDR1 MNHNY and CDR2 SVGAGI come from the germline V gene (reference sequence). Trimming removed 8 bases from V and 3 bases from J; junction bases left unmatched: 1. This CDR3 has 12 residues. This CDR3 is CASRQGDYGYTF. The CDR3 DNA reads as TGTGCCAGCCGACAGGGGGACTATGGCTACACCTTC.

Only one count was recorded for this clone. V usage is TRBV30 and J usage is TRBJ1-1; D perhaps matches TRBD1 (5 bases). Deletions cut 7 bases from V and 10 bases from J, with 13 bases between. Germline V gives CDR1 GTSNPN, CDR2 SVGIG (reference sequence). The CDR3 loop spans 10 amino acids. Here the CDR3 reads CAFHGAAAFF. CDR3 DNA: TGTGCCTTCCACGGGGCGGCAGCTTTCTTT.

J is TRBJ1-3 and V is TRBV30, with unresolved D. V was clipped by 5 bases and J by 4 bases, with 9 bases between them. Germline CDR1 reads GTSNPN; CDR2 reads SVGIG (reference sequence). The CDR3 extends over 12 amino acids. CDR3 nucleotide sequence: TGTGCCTGGCAAATCGGGGGAAACACCATATATTTT. It yields the protein CAWQIGGNTIYF.

The sample holds a few counts of this clone. The chain recombines TRBV30 with TRBJ2-3; the match to TRBD2 covers 9 bases. Germline values: CDR1 GTSNPN, CDR2 SVGIG (reference sequence). J was trimmed by 4 bases and V by 0 bases; bases with no gene match: 2. The CDR3 runs to 14 residues. CDR3 DNA sequence: TGTGCCTGGAGTGTACGGACTAGCGCAGATACGCAGTATTTT. Translated, it gives CAWSVRTSADTQYF.

This clone was picked up a small number of times. This CDR3 reads CASSPARGGTQYF. The CDR3 nucleotides read TGTGCCAGCAGCCCGGCCCGGGGGGGTACGCAGTATTTT. This chain uses TRBV7-9 with TRBJ2-3; 8 bases are shared with TRBD2. Germline-derived CDR1 and CDR2 are SEHNR and FQNEAQ (reference sequence). V trimming: 5 bases; J trimming: 8 bases; junction bases outside the gene matches: 6. This CDR3 region has 13 residues.

CDR3 DNA: TGTGCCAGCAGCTTGGGACTGGTGAGCTCCTACGAGCAGTACTTC. It specifies CASSLGLVSSYEQYF. This chain joins TRBV7-8 and TRBJ2-7; possibly TRBD2 for D (6 bases). The germline V and J ends were trimmed by 3 bases and 0 bases, with 12 bases remaining between them. The germline CDR1 and CDR2 sequences are SGHVS and FQNEAQ. This CDR3 has 15 amino acids.

At least ten counts were recorded for this clone. J is TRBJ2-3 and V is TRBV5-6; the D is unclear. Trimming removed 2 bases from V and 5 bases from J, with 12 bases in between. The germline gives CDR1 SGHDT, CDR2 YYEEEE. This CDR3 is built from 14 residues. The CDR3 nucleotides are TGTGCCAGCAGCTTCCTACCAAGGAGAGATACGCAGTATTTT. Its translation: CASSFLPRRDTQYF.

The chain couples TRBV6-5 to TRBJ2-7; TRBD1 matches 7 bases. This CDR3 spans 15 amino acids. Looked up from germline, CDR1 is MNHEY and CDR2 is SVGAGI. V dropped 6 bases and J dropped 3; count of bases not matched to a gene: 11. The CDR3 is CASRPLTGPIYEQYF. In DNA, the CDR3 is TGTGCCAGCAGGCCGTTGACAGGGCCTATCTACGAGCAGTACTTC.

V gene TRBV30 combines with J gene TRBJ1-1; no clear D gene. Trimming shortened V by 2 bases and J by 6 bases, and 7 bases separated the two germline ends. The CDR3 extends over 11 amino acids. CDR1 is GTSNPN and CDR2 is SVGIG in the germline V gene (reference sequence). CDR3 loop: CAWSQDAEAFF. CDR3 nucleotide sequence: TGTGCCTGGAGTCAGGATGCTGAAGCTTTCTTT.

J is TRBJ1-5 and V is TRBV5-1; D possibly corresponds to TRBD1 (5 bases). V dropped 7 bases and J dropped 0 bases, with 14 bases sitting between them. Germline V gives CDR1 SGHRS, CDR2 YFSETQ. The CDR3 length is 15 residues. CDR3 bases: TGCGCCAGCTCGAAGGGACCCCTTAGCAATCAGCCCCAGCATTTT. It translates to CASSKGPLSNQPQHF.

The chain links TRBV9 to TRBJ2-1, with D uncertain. V was cut by 3 bases and J by 0 bases, with 10 bases left in between. The CDR3 is made up of 15 amino acids. The germline CDR1 and CDR2 sequences are SGDLS and YYNGEE. The CDR3 is CASSEVASSYNEQFF. The CDR3 DNA sequence: TGTGCCAGCAGCGAAGTCGCCTCCTCCTACAATGAGCAGTTCTTC.

In this sample, this clone turned up once. The V call is TRBV9, the J call TRBJ1-6; the D gene is possibly TRBD1 (5 bases). Germline V gene sequence: CDR1 SGDLS, CDR2 YYNGEE. Trimming removed 1 base from V and 5 bases from J, with 7 bases in between. The CDR3 is 14 residues long. In nucleotides, the CDR3 is TGTGCCAGCAGCGTAAGGGGCAATAATTCACCCCTCCACTTT. This encodes CASSVRGNNSPLHF.

The chain couples TRBV4-3 to TRBJ2-2, with TRBD1 matching over 9 bases. J lost 5 bases, V lost 2 bases, and 6 bases had no gene match. There are 16 residues in the CDR3. Germline-derived CDR1 and CDR2 are LGHNA and YSLEER. The CDR3 protein is CASSQPQGARTGELFF. The CDR3 DNA reads TGCGCCAGCAGCCAACCACAGGGGGCTCGGACCGGGGAGCTGTTTTTT.